The present TCR beta chain was sequenced within a study of cytomegalovirus exposure and HLA in healthy donors. A multiplex PCR was run with 60 Vbeta primers and 13 Jbeta primers. In the study's own analysis: In a later analysis, of tens of millions of unique beta chains, about 12 million appeared in at least two donors. Only in-frame clones appear in the TCRdb table, and some are missing; sequencing was by immunoSEQ multiplex PCR. V, J and clone size derive from that table, while D and trimming were established from the DNA sequence. The sample has under 110,000 clones, around 75% seen once. The CDR3 is 15 residues long. J was trimmed by 5 bases and V by 6 bases; bases with no gene match: 13. Germline V lookup: CDR1 MDHEN, CDR2 SYDVKM. At sampling all donors were nominally healthy, likely with unrecorded immune exposures. Regarding the study as a whole: Association of 16,951 TCR beta sequences with HLA alleles was found at 0.05 false discovery rate in a later analysis. It was likely that a cluster of highly shared sequence variants was a sequencing artifact.

Worth noting for this clone: Antigen: not known.

The sequence was collected from a male donor in good health and CMV-seropositive. The V and J genes are TRBV28 and TRBJ2-7; 7 positions match TRBD2. Sequencing was done on a sample of PBMCs. CDR3 DNA: TGTGCCAGCAGCGCCGTTGGGGGGGGATCACACGAGCAGTACTTC. The encoded protein is CASSAVGGGSHEQYF.